This is a list of T cell receptor beta chains from one sample in a study of regulatory T cells in long-lasting Graves disease. TCRdb reprocessed the multiplex PCR reads with MiXCR, giving one entry per CDR3 protein. The table lists hundreds of thousands of distinct CDR3 sequences, roughly a sixth of them singletons, with about 24% in the top ten. The sample here was peripheral blood mononuclear cells (PBMCs), taken at new diagnosis, from a patient treated with antithyroid drugs. These TCRs come from a female donor with Graves disease. CDR3s leave out the opening cysteine and the closing phenylalanine or tryptophan. The order of the fields is J gene, V gene, clone size, CDR3 protein. Some rows mark clone size as missing; the rest say once, few, many or name a class of expanded clone.

j_gene: TRBJ2-7; v_gene: TRBV29-1; abundance: NA; CDR3aa: SVDGVGQNNLNEQY
j_gene: TRBJ1-1; v_gene: TRBV2; abundance: NA; CDR3aa: ASSNGQGASKAF
j_gene: TRBJ1-2; v_gene: TRBV10-1; abundance: many; CDR3aa: ASSARQRGQEVFGDYGYT
j_gene: TRBJ1-4; v_gene: TRBV11-2; abundance: many; CDR3aa: ASSPGTGRNEKLF
j_gene: TRBJ1-1; v_gene: TRBV28; abundance: NA; CDR3aa: ASSLVGQRAF
j_gene: TRBJ2-1; v_gene: TRBV19; abundance: few; CDR3aa: ASSMLQEVDEQL
j_gene: TRBJ2-3; v_gene: TRBV7-2; abundance: NA; CDR3aa: ASSPPSQDTQY
j_gene: TRBJ2-5; v_gene: TRBV12-3/TRBV12-4; abundance: many; CDR3aa: ASSTVRETQY
j_gene: TRBJ1-2; v_gene: TRBV19; abundance: once; CDR3aa: ASSIGPGPYNYGYT
j_gene: TRBJ2-4; v_gene: TRBV11-2; abundance: NA; CDR3aa: ASSPGTGDGIQY
j_gene: TRBJ2-1; v_gene: TRBV7-9; abundance: NA; CDR3aa: ASSSPTSGSNNEQF
j_gene: TRBJ1-5; v_gene: TRBV4-1; abundance: many; CDR3aa: ASSLFGNQPQH
j_gene: TRBJ1-4; v_gene: TRBV5-4; abundance: many; CDR3aa: ASSWGDRGLHLV
j_gene: TRBJ2-5; v_gene: TRBV7-3; abundance: few; CDR3aa: ASSTPRDRAATQY
j_gene: TRBJ1-5; v_gene: TRBV7-2; abundance: many; CDR3aa: ASSPQGDNQPQH
j_gene: TRBJ2-7; v_gene: TRBV7-8; abundance: few; CDR3aa: ASSLGTPGEQY
j_gene: TRBJ2-1; v_gene: TRBV29-1; abundance: many; CDR3aa: SVLRHGQF
j_gene: TRBJ2-5; v_gene: TRBV11-2; abundance: NA; CDR3aa: ASSLAGYRESETQY
j_gene: TRBJ1-5; v_gene: TRBV5-6; abundance: few; CDR3aa: ASSLHRGPNQPQH
j_gene: TRBJ1-4; v_gene: TRBV9; abundance: NA; CDR3aa: ASSEGEKLF
j_gene: TRBJ2-1; v_gene: TRBV20-1; abundance: NA; CDR3aa: SARGRPSSYNEQF
j_gene: TRBJ2-3; v_gene: TRBV12-3/TRBV12-4; abundance: many; CDR3aa: ASSITDIVTDTQY
j_gene: TRBJ2-7; v_gene: TRBV24-1; abundance: few; CDR3aa: ATSDSRDRGREQY
j_gene: TRBJ1-1; v_gene: TRBV4-3; abundance: many; CDR3aa: ASSQDSGQGGTEAF
j_gene: TRBJ1-2; v_gene: TRBV29-1; abundance: NA; CDR3aa: SVEDRVDGYT
j_gene: TRBJ1-5; v_gene: TRBV20-1; abundance: many; CDR3aa: SASPPDRGNGQPQH
j_gene: TRBJ1-1; v_gene: TRBV15; abundance: many; CDR3aa: ATSREVEAF
j_gene: TRBJ2-7; v_gene: TRBV20-1; abundance: many; CDR3aa: SARRGGSSYEQY
j_gene: TRBJ2-1; v_gene: TRBV7-2; abundance: many; CDR3aa: ASSLAAGGSYNEQF
j_gene: TRBJ2-1; v_gene: TRBV5-4; abundance: many; CDR3aa: ASSGPELGGAYNEQF
j_gene: TRBJ2-7; v_gene: TRBV18; abundance: few; CDR3aa: ASSPKQGAYEQY
j_gene: TRBJ2-7; v_gene: TRBV20-1; abundance: NA; CDR3aa: SASRDPVSSYEQY
j_gene: TRBJ2-2; v_gene: TRBV2; abundance: many; CDR3aa: ASSALWTERGNTGELF
j_gene: TRBJ2-3; v_gene: TRBV7-9; abundance: few; CDR3aa: ASSPRGIEDTQY
j_gene: TRBJ1-1; v_gene: TRBV19; abundance: NA; CDR3aa: ASSIPAGGKLNTEAF
j_gene: TRBJ1-4; v_gene: TRBV20-1; abundance: many; CDR3aa: SAARPLPGQGLLNEKLF
j_gene: TRBJ2-5; v_gene: TRBV7-2; abundance: many; CDR3aa: ASSLVYETQY
j_gene: TRBJ1-2; v_gene: TRBV6-5; abundance: many; CDR3aa: ASSYSHGYA
j_gene: TRBJ1-4; v_gene: TRBV5-1; abundance: NA; CDR3aa: ASSYQDRGTGKLF
j_gene: TRBJ1-4; v_gene: TRBV28; abundance: many; CDR3aa: ASSLHLHTATNEKLF
j_gene: TRBJ1-1; v_gene: TRBV20-1; abundance: few; CDR3aa: SAVRPGGADTEAF
j_gene: TRBJ1-2; v_gene: TRBV15; abundance: many; CDR3aa: ATSRDRGSGYT
j_gene: TRBJ1-5; v_gene: TRBV28; abundance: many; CDR3aa: ASSLSDRGNQPQH
j_gene: TRBJ2-3; v_gene: TRBV7-8; abundance: many; CDR3aa: ASSWGADTQY
j_gene: TRBJ1-1; v_gene: TRBV3-1; abundance: many; CDR3aa: ASSQRQGLTEAF
j_gene: TRBJ2-3; v_gene: TRBV2; abundance: many; CDR3aa: ASRTGPDTQY
j_gene: TRBJ1-1; v_gene: TRBV30; abundance: many; CDR3aa: AWSVLASEAF
j_gene: TRBJ2-7; v_gene: TRBV7-9; abundance: few; CDR3aa: ASSFPIKPGQGAWESYEQY
j_gene: TRBJ2-7; v_gene: TRBV28; abundance: many; CDR3aa: ASSLDRDRGFDEQY
j_gene: TRBJ2-3; v_gene: TRBV10-3; abundance: many; CDR3aa: AISESQPSGRPLDTQY